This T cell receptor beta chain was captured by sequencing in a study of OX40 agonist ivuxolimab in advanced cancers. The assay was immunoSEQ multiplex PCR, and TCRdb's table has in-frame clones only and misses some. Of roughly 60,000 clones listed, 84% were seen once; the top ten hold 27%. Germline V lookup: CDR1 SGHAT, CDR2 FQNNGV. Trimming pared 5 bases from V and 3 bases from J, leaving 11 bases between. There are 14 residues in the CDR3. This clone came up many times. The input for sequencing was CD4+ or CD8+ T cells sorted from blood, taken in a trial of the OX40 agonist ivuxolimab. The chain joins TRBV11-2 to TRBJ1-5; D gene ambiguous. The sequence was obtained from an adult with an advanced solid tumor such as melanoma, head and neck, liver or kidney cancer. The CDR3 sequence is CASSIILSNQPQHF. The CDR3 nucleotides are TGTGCCAGCAGCATAATCCTATCCAATCAGCCCCAGCATTTT.